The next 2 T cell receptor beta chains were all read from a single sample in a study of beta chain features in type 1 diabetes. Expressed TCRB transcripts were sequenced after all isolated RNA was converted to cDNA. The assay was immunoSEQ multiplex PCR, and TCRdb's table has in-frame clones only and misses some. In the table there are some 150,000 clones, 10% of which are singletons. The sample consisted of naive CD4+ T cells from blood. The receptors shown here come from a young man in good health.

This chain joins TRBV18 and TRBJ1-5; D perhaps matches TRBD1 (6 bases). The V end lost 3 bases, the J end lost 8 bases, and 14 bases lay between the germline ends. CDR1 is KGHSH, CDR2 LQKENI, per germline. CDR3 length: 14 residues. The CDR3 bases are TGTGCCAGCTCACCGGACAGCGGAGAGAAGCCCCAGCATTTT. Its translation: CASSPDSGEKPQHF.

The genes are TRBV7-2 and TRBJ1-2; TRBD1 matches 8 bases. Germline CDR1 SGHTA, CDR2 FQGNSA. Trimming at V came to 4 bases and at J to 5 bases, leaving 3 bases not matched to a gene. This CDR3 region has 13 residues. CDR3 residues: CASSWGQDYGYTF. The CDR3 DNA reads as TGTGCCAGCAGCTGGGGACAGGATTATGGCTACACCTTC.